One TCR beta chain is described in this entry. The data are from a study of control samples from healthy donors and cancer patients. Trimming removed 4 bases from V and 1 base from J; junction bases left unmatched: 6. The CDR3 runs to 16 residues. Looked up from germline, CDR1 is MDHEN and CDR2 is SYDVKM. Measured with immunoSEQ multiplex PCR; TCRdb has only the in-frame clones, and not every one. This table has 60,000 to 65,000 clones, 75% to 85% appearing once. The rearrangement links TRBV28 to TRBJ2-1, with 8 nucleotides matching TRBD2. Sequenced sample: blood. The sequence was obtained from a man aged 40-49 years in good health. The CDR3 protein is CASSSASGWSYNEQFF. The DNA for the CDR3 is TGTGCCAGCAGTTCGGCTAGCGGGTGGTCCTACAATGAGCAGTTCTTC.